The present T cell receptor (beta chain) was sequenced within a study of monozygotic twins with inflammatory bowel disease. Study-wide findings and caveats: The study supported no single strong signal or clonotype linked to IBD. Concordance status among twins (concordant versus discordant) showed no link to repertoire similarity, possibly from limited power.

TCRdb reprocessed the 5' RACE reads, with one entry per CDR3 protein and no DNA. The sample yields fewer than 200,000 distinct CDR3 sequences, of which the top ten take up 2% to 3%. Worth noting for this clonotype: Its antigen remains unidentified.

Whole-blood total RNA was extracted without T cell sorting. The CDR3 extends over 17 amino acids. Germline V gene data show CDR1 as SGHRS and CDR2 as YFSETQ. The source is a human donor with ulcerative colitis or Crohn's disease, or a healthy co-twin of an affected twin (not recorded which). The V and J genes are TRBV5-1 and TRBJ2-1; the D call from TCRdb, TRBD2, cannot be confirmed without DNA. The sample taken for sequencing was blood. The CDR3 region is CASSLGLTSGSTNEQFF.